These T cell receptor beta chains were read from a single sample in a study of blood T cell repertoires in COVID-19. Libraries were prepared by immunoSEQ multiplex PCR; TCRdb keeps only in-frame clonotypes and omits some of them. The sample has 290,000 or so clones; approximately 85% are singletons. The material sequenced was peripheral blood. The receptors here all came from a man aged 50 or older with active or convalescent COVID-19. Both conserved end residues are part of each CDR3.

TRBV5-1	CASSLETATGNTQYF
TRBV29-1	CSDRTGGSSTDTQYF
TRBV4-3	CASSQTPAESSYNEQFF
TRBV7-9	CASSAGFSDREGYQPQHF
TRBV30	CAWSESRAEAFF
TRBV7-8	CASSLRQGNNEKLFF
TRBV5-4	CASSPTGIGTQYF
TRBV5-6	CASSLQGSGQPQHF
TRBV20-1	CSASRGTALTDTQYF
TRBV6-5	CASTPTATYGYTF
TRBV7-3	CASSTGTGSNYGYTF
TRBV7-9	CASSGAGGKVYEQYF
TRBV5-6	CASSSPSVGQETQYF
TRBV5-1	CASSSKVTPGTQYF
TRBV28	CASSFLDRGGNEQLF
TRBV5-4	CASSLGLAGVDTQYF
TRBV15	CATSRDAIQGNTIYF
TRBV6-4	CASSEGGGLLNGYTF
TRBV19	CASSTGSTNEKLFF
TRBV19	CASSIDRSDEPQHF
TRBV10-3	CAISESNREGAPEAFF